This T cell receptor beta chain was recorded in a study of cytomegalovirus exposure and HLA in healthy donors. Healthy people donating bone marrow made up the donors. As concerns this clone: Its antigen is not known.

Study-level results: Researchers reported that a few CMV-associated chains were confirmed in vitro as CMV antigen-specific.

Primers: 60 Vbeta forward and 13 Jbeta reverse. Assay used: immunoSEQ multiplex PCR; TCRdb lists only in-frame clones, some missing. The sample has 150,000 to 200,000 clones, about three quarters seen once. The CDR3 is made up of 18 amino acids. Germline V lookup: CDR1 LNHDA, CDR2 SQIVND (reference sequence). J lost 3 bases, V lost 5 bases, and 17 bases had no gene match. The specimen sequenced was PBMCs. The J gene is TRBJ2-7, the V gene TRBV19; 9 bases are a match to TRBD1. The receptor was derived from a woman aged 40 to 50 in good health and CMV-seronegative. CDR3 sequence reads: CASSPGQGVCIHLYEQYV. The CDR3 DNA reads as TGTGCCAGTAGTCCGGGACAGGGAGTTTGCATCCACCTCTACGAGCAGTACGTC.